These T cell receptor beta chains were read from a single sample in a study of CD8+CD57+ T cells in acquired aplastic anemia. TCRdb used MiXCR to reprocess the reads, holding one entry per CDR3 protein. The data show 250,000 to 350,000 distinct CDR3 sequences, under 60% seen once. Specimen: sorted CD4+, CD8+, or CD8+CD57+ T cells (not recorded which) from PBMCs. All receptors derive from a human donor with aplastic anemia. Both conserved end residues are part of each CDR3. A D gene is named only where the DNA matches it firmly. Not every row has a clone size; where given, it reads once, few, many or a size class.

NA	NA	TRBV7-9	TRBJ1-1	CASSRALMNTEAFF	TGTGCCAGCAGCCGGGCGTTGATGAACACTGAAGCTTTCTTT
once	NA	TRBV19	TRBJ1-5	CASMKFGGNSNQPQHF	TGTGCCAGTATGAAGTTCGGAGGAAACAGCAATCAGCCCCAGCATTTT
NA	TRBD2	TRBV5-1	TRBJ2-7	CASSLRTSGSGELYEQYF	TGCGCCAGCAGCTTGAGGACTAGCGGGAGTGGGGAGTTGTACGAGCAGTACTTC
many	NA	TRBV2	TRBJ1-4	CASSQAGTLDEKLFF	TGTGCCAGCTCACAGGCCGGGACCCTGGATGAAAAACTGTTTTTT
NA	NA	TRBV5-1	TRBJ2-7	CASSPGVDRGSYEQYF	TGCGCCAGCAGCCCGGGGGTGGACCGGGGCTCCTACGAGCAGTACTTC
NA	NA	TRBV20-1	TRBJ2-1	CSARTIGEQFF	TGCAGTGCTAGAACTATTGGTGAGCAGTTCTTC
NA	NA	TRBV7-2	TRBJ1-2	CASSRSVYGYTF	TGTGCCAGTAGTAGGTCAGTCTATGGCTACACCTTC
NA	NA	TRBV27	TRBJ1-5	CASTPGGDTLELVSNQPQHF	TGTGCCAGCACCCCCGGGGGGGACACCTTAGAACTTGTTAGCAATCAGCCCCAGCATTTT
NA	NA	TRBV7-6	TRBJ2-5	CASSPRTLSTEETQYF	TGTGCCAGCAGCCCCCGGACTCTATCGACTGAAGAGACCCAGTACTTC
NA	TRBD2	TRBV11-1	TRBJ2-2	CASRLTSGRTGELFF	TGTGCCAGCAGACTAACTAGCGGAAGAACCGGGGAGCTGTTTTTT
NA	NA	TRBV9	TRBJ2-2	CASSALYTGELFF	TGTGCCAGCAGCGCCCTGTACACCGGGGAGCTGTTTTTT
NA	NA	TRBV6-5	TRBJ2-5	CASSKQSRGTETQCF	TGTGCCAGCAGTAAGCAGTCGAGGGGCACGGAGACCCAGTGCTTC
NA	NA	TRBV19	TRBJ1-3	CASSITGPGNTIYF	TGTGCCAGTAGTATAACAGGGCCCGGAAACACCATATATTTT
many	TRBD2	TRBV12-3/TRBV12-4	TRBJ2-2	CASSASSGSGGELFF	TGTGCCAGCAGCGCCTCTAGCGGGAGTGGCGGGGAGCTGTTTTTT
NA	NA	TRBV7-2	TRBJ2-1	CASTQSRGDEQFF	TGTGCCAGCACCCAAAGCAGGGGCGATGAGCAGTTCTTC
few	NA	TRBV19	TRBJ2-3	CASSMDQWGTDTQYF	TGTGCCAGTAGTATGGATCAGTGGGGCACAGATACGCAGTATTTT
many	NA	TRBV6-1	TRBJ1-2	CASSEVRERGYTF	TGTGCCAGCAGTGAAGTGAGGGAACGAGGCTACACCTTC
few	NA	TRBV7-2	TRBJ2-1	CASSFLSSYNEQFF	TGTGCCAGCAGCTTCCTGAGCTCCTACAATGAGCAGTTCTTC
many	NA	TRBV7-3	TRBJ2-1	CASSLSATQVPQFF	TGTGCCAGCAGCTTAAGTGCCACCCAAGTCCCTCAGTTCTTC
NA	NA	TRBV10-3	TRBJ2-7	CAISLDGVGEQYF	TGTGCCATCAGCTTGGACGGGGTGGGGGAGCAGTACTTC
many	TRBD2	TRBV5-1	TRBJ2-1	CASSLVASGRALAYNEQFF	TGCGCCAGCAGCTTGGTGGCTAGCGGGAGGGCCCTTGCCTACAATGAGCAGTTCTTC
many	NA	TRBV4-1	TRBJ2-3	CASSPSRTTQYF	TGCGCCAGCAGCCCTTCCCGGACTACGCAGTATTTT
many	NA	TRBV7-2	TRBJ1-6	CASSLAPSGVDSPLHF	TGTGCCAGCAGCTTAGCGCCTTCAGGGGTGGATTCACCCCTCCACTTT
NA	NA	TRBV6-5	TRBJ2-5	CASRTGSQETQYF	TGTGCCAGCAGAACAGGATCCCAAGAGACCCAGTACTTC
NA	TRBD1	TRBV24-1	TRBJ1-5	CATSDSASGTANQPQHF	TGTGCCACCAGTGACTCCGCTTCCGGGACAGCCAATCAGCCCCAGCATTTT
NA	NA	TRBV7-3	TRBJ2-2	CASSLSAGNTGELFF	TGTGCCAGCAGCCTGTCCGCGGGGAACACCGGGGAGCTGTTTTTT
NA	NA	TRBV7-9	TRBJ2-1	CASSRFTSSSYNEQFF	TGTGCCAGCAGCAGGTTCACTAGCTCTAGCTACAATGAGCAGTTCTTC
NA	NA	TRBV20-1	TRBJ2-7	CSAPGGSYEQYF	TGCAGTGCACCTGGAGGTTCCTACGAGCAGTACTTC
NA	TRBD1	TRBV7-9	TRBJ1-1	CASSWDRGYEAFF	TGTGCCAGCAGCTGGGACAGGGGGTATGAAGCTTTCTTT
once	NA	TRBV7-2	TRBJ2-7	CASSRTQGVDGYEQYF	TGTGCCAGCAGCCGGACACAGGGTGTGGATGGCTACGAGCAGTACTTC
NA	NA	TRBV20-1	TRBJ1-2	CSASGAANYGYTF	TGCAGTGCTAGTGGGGCAGCTAACTATGGCTACACCTTC
NA	TRBD1	TRBV11-3	TRBJ2-1	CASSPKGQGFSEQFF	TGTGCCAGCAGCCCGAAGGGACAGGGGTTCAGTGAGCAGTTCTTC
NA	NA	TRBV7-2	TRBJ1-1	CASSPVGTKAFF	TGTGCCAGCAGCCCCGTAGGCACTAAAGCTTTCTTT
few	NA	TRBV2	TRBJ2-5	CASSDWGSQETQYF	TGTGCCAGCAGTGATTGGGGTTCCCAAGAGACCCAGTACTTC
NA	TRBD1	TRBV7-2	TRBJ2-5	CASSFYRGTGELWETQYF	TGTGCCAGCAGCTTCTACAGGGGGACCGGGGAGCTGTGGGAGACCCAGTACTTC
NA	NA	TRBV19	TRBJ1-2	CASSEDAGLGYTF	TGTGCCAGTAGTGAAGACGCGGGTTTGGGCTACACCTTC
NA	NA	TRBV7-9	TRBJ2-7	CASSSTRPGAYEQYF	TGTGCCAGCAGCTCAACGAGGCCGGGCGCCTACGAGCAGTACTTC
many	TRBD2	TRBV15	TRBJ2-5	CATSLAGGVETQYF	TGTGCCACCAGCCTAGCGGGAGGGGTGGAGACCCAGTACTTC
NA	NA	TRBV10-3	TRBJ2-1	CAIRMTGTGNEQFF	TGTGCCATCAGAATGACAGGGACTGGCAATGAGCAGTTCTTC
NA	NA	TRBV5-1	TRBJ2-7	CASSLRGTTYEQYF	TGCGCCAGCAGCTTGAGAGGGACAACCTACGAGCAGTACTTC
NA	NA	TRBV29-1	TRBJ1-2	CSVPLTGSYGYTF	TGCAGCGTTCCGCTAACAGGGTCCTATGGCTACACCTTC
NA	NA	TRBV7-9	TRBJ1-5	CASSLGAGLGYQPQHF	TGTGCCAGCAGCTTAGGCGCGGGGTTAGGATATCAGCCCCAGCATTTT
many	TRBD2	TRBV19	TRBJ2-1	CASRQTSGGAGEQFF	TGTGCCAGTAGGCAGACTAGCGGAGGAGCTGGTGAGCAGTTCTTC
NA	NA	TRBV25-1	TRBJ2-2	CASSGGEAGELFF	TGTGCCAGCAGTGGTGGAGAGGCCGGGGAGCTGTTTTTT
few	NA	TRBV7-8	TRBJ2-1	CASSARHNEQFF	TGTGCCAGCAGCGCACGTCACAATGAGCAGTTCTTC
once	NA	TRBV7-2	TRBJ1-1	CASSFAGTEAFF	TGTGCCAGCAGCTTCGCCGGGACTGAAGCTTTCTTT
NA	NA	TRBV12-3/TRBV12-4	TRBJ2-7	CASRPTGRNEQYF	TGTGCCAGCAGGCCTACAGGTAGGAACGAGCAGTACTTC
few	NA	TRBV20-1	TRBJ1-1	CSATRGNTEAFF	TGCAGTGCTACCCGAGGGAACACTGAAGCTTTCTTT
NA	TRBD2	TRBV7-9	TRBJ2-1	CASSPGLEPNEQFF	TGTGCCAGCAGCCCCGGACTAGAACCCAATGAGCAGTTCTTC
many	TRBD1	TRBV10-3	TRBJ1-1	CAIRGGQGDTEAFF	TGTGCCATCAGGGGCGGACAGGGGGACACTGAAGCTTTCTTT
many	NA	TRBV5-6	TRBJ2-1	CASSFWSYNEQFF	TGTGCCAGCAGCTTCTGGTCCTACAATGAGCAGTTCTTC